These 9 T cell receptor beta chains were sequenced from one sample in a study of Graves' ophthalmopathy and Graves' hyperthyroidism. RNA transcripts were the source from which TCR beta CDR3 regions were amplified. An opening RT-PCR round employed HTBI primers and preceded a second-round multiplex PCR. TCRdb re-derived calls from the multiplex PCR reads in MiXCR, one entry per CDR3 protein. The table shows approximately 410,000 distinct CDR3 sequences, with 15% occurring only once. Material for sequencing was peripheral blood. Receptors were obtained from a young woman with stable Graves' hyperthyroidism.

Many counts were recorded for this clonotype. The DNA for the CDR3 is TGTGCCAGCAGTTTCATATGGAACACTGAAGCTTTCTTT. This gives the protein CASSFIWNTEAFF. V gene TRBV6-2 or TRBV6-3 combines with J gene TRBJ1-1; D gene ambiguous. The germline V gene has CDR1 MNHEY and CDR2 SVGEGT. The CDR3 length is 13 residues. V was clipped by 4 bases and J by 1 base, with 7 bases between them.

This clonotype was observed at least ten times. The V call is TRBV12-5, the J call TRBJ2-7; no definite D call. Germline V lookup: CDR1 LGHNT, CDR2 FRNRAP. The CDR3 loop spans 16 amino acids. V lost 0 bases to trimming and J lost 6 bases, with 18 bases between them. The DNA for the CDR3 is TGTGCTAGTGGTTTGGTTACAGTAGGAGTAAGGCGCGAGCAGTACTTC. This gives the protein CASGLVTVGVRREQYF.

V and J are TRBV3-1 and TRBJ2-5; D call uncertain. This CDR3 has 12 amino acids. Germline assignment: CDR1 LGHDT and CDR2 YNNKEL (reference sequence). The V end lost 2 bases, the J end lost 5 bases, and 6 bases lay between the germline ends. This CDR3 is CASSQYEETQYF. CDR3 nucleotide sequence: TGTGCCAGCAGCCAATATGAGGAGACCCAGTACTTC.

J is TRBJ1-2 and V is TRBV11-2; possible D gene TRBD1, 6 bases. The V end lost 5 bases, the J end lost 6 bases, and 19 bases lay between the germline ends. Germline CDR1 is SGHAT and CDR2 is FQNNGV. This CDR3 is 15 amino acids long. For the CDR3, the DNA is TGTGCCAGCAGCACAATGACAGGAAAAAAGGATGGCTACACCTTC. This sequence encodes CASSTMTGKKDGYTF.

This clonotype has ten or more counts. The rearrangement links TRBV27 to TRBJ1-1, with a possible D match to TRBD1 (5 bases). There are 15 residues in the CDR3. The V gene lost 2 bases and the J gene lost 3 bases, with 13 bases spanning the gap. CDR1 MNHEY and CDR2 SMNVEV come from the germline V gene (reference sequence). The CDR3 loop reads CASSLIGAWDTEAFF. For the CDR3, the DNA is TGTGCCAGCAGTTTAATTGGGGCGTGGGACACTGAAGCTTTCTTT.

The J gene is TRBJ1-5, the V gene TRBV4-1, with D tentatively TRBD1 (5 bases). Germline-derived CDR1 and CDR2 are MGHRA and YSYEKL. The germline V and J ends were trimmed by 1 base and 5 bases, with 12 bases remaining between them. The CDR3 has 15 amino acids. DNA for the CDR3: TGCGCCAGCAGCCAAGGCCCCACAGGATATCAGCCCCAGCATTTT. It codes for CASSQGPTGYQPQHF.

This clonotype was detected only a few times. The V gene is TRBV4-1, the J gene TRBJ2-5; D is unresolved. Deletions cut 3 bases from V and 2 bases from J, with 7 bases between. The CDR3 extends over 13 amino acids. Germline values: CDR1 MGHRA, CDR2 YSYEKL. The CDR3 spells CASSQWLQETQYF. The CDR3 region has the DNA TGCGCCAGCAGCCAGTGGCTTCAAGAGACCCAGTACTTC.

Ten or more counts support this clonotype. The chain recombines TRBV11-3 with TRBJ2-7; D may be TRBD2 (6 bases). Germline lookup yields CDR1 SGHNT and CDR2 YENEEA. V lost 0 bases to trimming and J lost 0 bases, with 9 bases between them. This CDR3 contains 15 residues. The DNA for the CDR3 is TGTGCCAGCAGCTTAGAGGTGGGGGGCTCCTACGAGCAGTACTTC. It yields the protein CASSLEVGGSYEQYF.

This clonotype was found once. J is TRBJ2-5 and V is TRBV12-3 or TRBV12-4; 7 bases match TRBD1. J lost 2 bases, V lost 7 bases, and 4 bases had no gene match. The CDR3 consists of 13 residues. CDR3: CASNIQGQETQYF. The CDR3, as DNA: TGTGCCAGCAACATACAGGGGCAAGAGACCCAGTACTTC.